What follows are 29 T cell receptor beta chains derived from one specimen sequenced in a study of PD-L1 blockade in urothelial cancer. Generated by immunoSEQ multiplex PCR, the TCRdb table keeps only in-frame clones and is missing some. The sample consists of tens of thousands of clones, about four fifths of them appearing once. Time point indicated: pretreatment peripheral blood. The specimen comprised PBMCs, sampled around atezolizumab (anti-PD-L1) treatment. The source of these receptors is a man aged 45-65 years with urothelial cancer.

The V and J genes are TRBV19 and TRBJ2-7; 8 bases fit TRBD1. V lost 4 bases and J lost 2; bases outside the gene matches: 4. CDR1 LNHDA and CDR2 SQIVND come from the germline V gene (reference sequence). The CDR3 has 14 amino acids. The CDR3 protein is CASSRDRGPYEQYF. CDR3 sequence (DNA): TGTGCCAGTAGTAGAGACAGGGGACCCTACGAGCAGTACTTC.

The gene calls are TRBV11-2 and TRBJ2-5, with TRBD1 matching over 8 bases. Trimming at V came to 5 bases and at J to 5 bases, leaving 7 bases not matched to a gene. Germline V CDR1 and CDR2: SGHAT, FQNNGV. The CDR3 consists of 14 residues. CDR3 amino acids: CASSKDRGRETQYF. The CDR3 bases are TGTGCCAGCAGCAAAGACAGGGGTCGGGAGACCCAGTACTTC.

V usage is TRBV18 and J usage is TRBJ2-3; D is possibly TRBD2 (6 bases). This CDR3 spans 14 amino acids. Trimming stripped 6 bases from V and 4 bases from J, with 14 bases between. Germline loops: CDR1 KGHSH, CDR2 LQKENI. For the CDR3, the DNA is TGTGCCAGCTCCCCCGGAGGGTACGCAGATACGCAGTATTTT. Residues: CASSPGGYADTQYF.

This chain joins TRBV5-1 and TRBJ2-7, with 7 bases matching TRBD1. Germline V gene lookup returns CDR1 SGHRS and CDR2 YFSETQ. Unmatched junction bases numbered 10, after V lost 2 bases and J lost 5 bases. The length of the CDR3 is 15 residues. CDR3 coding DNA: TGCGCCAGCAGCTTCACCCCGGACAGGCTCGACGAGCAGTACTTC. Amino acid sequence: CASSFTPDRLDEQYF.

The chain employs TRBV18 and TRBJ2-2; a weak D match, TRBD1 (5 bases). CDR3 length: 18 residues. Germline loops: CDR1 KGHSH, CDR2 LQKENI. V lost 3 bases and J lost 6, with 23 bases in between. CDR3 DNA: TGTGCCAGCTCACCCCAGATTCAGGGTGGCATCGGTGCCGGGGAGCTGTTTTTT. Translated, it gives CASSPQIQGGIGAGELFF.

The V and J genes are TRBV7-2 and TRBJ2-1; possible D gene TRBD1, 6 bases. V dropped 0 bases and J dropped 16 bases, with 16 bases sitting between them. Germline CDR1 reads SGHTA; CDR2 reads FQGNSA. This CDR3 has 13 residues. In nucleotides, the CDR3 is TGTGCCAGCAGCTTAGCGTTTGGACAGCCAAAATTCTTC. It is translated as CASSLAFGQPKFF.

The V gene is TRBV28, the J gene TRBJ2-7; 13 nucleotides agree with TRBD2. The V and J ends lost 4 bases and 3 bases, in that order; junction bases with no gene match: 9. Germline lookup yields CDR1 MDHEN and CDR2 SYDVKM. The CDR3 has 17 residues. In nucleotides, the CDR3 is TGTGCCAGCAGTTACAAACTAGCGGGAGGGCCATACTACGAGCAGTACTTC. It translates to CASSYKLAGGPYYEQYF.

The J gene is TRBJ1-5, the V gene TRBV29-1; 8 bases line up with TRBD1. The V and J ends lost 6 bases and 7 bases, in that order; junction bases with no gene match: 11. CDR3 length: 14 residues. Germline V lookup: CDR1 SQVTM, CDR2 ANQGSEA. In DNA, the CDR3 is TGCAGCGTGTCAGAATCAGGGGGCCGACAGCCCCAGCATTTT. Protein sequence: CSVSESGGRQPQHF.

The chain recombines TRBV7-2 with TRBJ1-6; possibly TRBD1 for D (5 bases). From germline, CDR1 is SGHTA and CDR2 FQGNSA. V lost 3 bases and J lost 15, with 18 bases in between. This CDR3 spans 14 amino acids. DNA for the CDR3: TGTGCCAGCAGCTTCCAGGGAATGTTAGTGCTCCTCCACTTT. This gives the protein CASSFQGMLVLLHF.

This clone was picked up a small number of times. The chain uses TRBV6-1 and TRBJ1-5; D not resolved. This CDR3 is 13 amino acids long. The V end was cut by 3 bases, the J end by 5 bases, with 8 bases between. CDR1 is MNHNS, CDR2 SASEGT, per germline. For the CDR3, the DNA is TGTGCCAGCAGTGAGGCTTTCGATCAGCCCCAGCATTTT. This codes for CASSEAFDQPQHF.

This chain uses TRBV7-2 with TRBJ2-1; the D gene is possibly TRBD2 (7 bases). V was trimmed by 2 bases and J by 9 bases, leaving 17 bases between them. Germline V gives CDR1 SGHTA, CDR2 FQGNSA. The CDR3 covers 15 residues. The CDR3, as DNA: TGTGCCAGCAGCTTATTGGGGGGGCTGCGTAGTGAGCAGTTCTTC. Translation gives CASSLLGGLRSEQFF.

The chain is built from TRBV9 and TRBJ2-3; 8 bases fit TRBD2. The CDR3 is 15 amino acids. V lost 4 bases, J lost 2 bases, and 6 bases stayed unmatched. CDR1 is SGDLS and CDR2 is YYNGEE in the germline V gene. CDR3 DNA: TGTGCCAGCAGCCCTAACGGGAGGGCCACAGATACGCAGTATTTT. Translated: CASSPNGRATDTQYF.

The chain combines TRBV7-6 with TRBJ1-1; the match to TRBD1 covers 11 bases. Germline CDR1 SGHVS, CDR2 FNYEAQ. The ends lost 5 bases at V and 4 bases at J; junction bases unmatched: 9. This CDR3 comprises 16 residues. The CDR3 nucleotides are TGTGCCAGCAGCCGTCGGACAGGGGGCGAGGGCACTGAAGCTTTCTTT. Its translation: CASSRRTGGEGTEAFF. Supplemented by reference TRBV7-6 and TRBJ1-1, the full variable domain reads GAGVSQSPRYKVTKRGQDVALRCDPISGHVSLYWYRQALGQGPEFLTYFNYEAQQDKSGLPNDRFSAERPEGSISTLTIQRTEQRDSAMYRCASSRRTGGEGTEAFFGQGTRLTVV.

This clone was seen once. This sequence joins TRBV6-5 and TRBJ1-1; 7 positions agree with TRBD1. This CDR3 is 14 amino acids long. Trimming cost V 6 bases and J 1 base; bases outside gene matches: 5. From germline, CDR1 is MNHEY and CDR2 SVGAGI. CDR3: CASRRGQQNTEAFF. In DNA, the CDR3 is TGTGCCAGCAGGAGGGGACAGCAGAACACTGAAGCTTTCTTT.

The CDR3 is CASNQRQSTGELFF. CDR3 bases: TGCGCCAGCAACCAAAGACAGTCCACCGGGGAGCTGTTTTTT. This chain links TRBV5-1 with TRBJ2-2; D is perhaps TRBD1 (5 bases). Germline assignment: CDR1 SGHRS and CDR2 YFSETQ. This CDR3 contains 14 residues. Trimming left V 6 bases short and J 4 bases short, with 13 bases between.

This chain joins TRBV7-3 and TRBJ1-3, with 11 bases matching TRBD1. Germline V gives CDR1 SGHTA, CDR2 FQGTGA. The CDR3 totals 19 residues. With 5 bases clipped from V and 3 bases from J, the junction kept 15 bases outside the gene matches. CDR3 amino acids: CASSPPSDRGRDNGNTIYF. The CDR3 nucleotides read TGTGCCAGCAGCCCGCCCTCGGACAGGGGGCGCGATAATGGAAACACCATATATTTT.

In DNA, the CDR3 is TGTGCCAGCAGCTTAGGTGGCCCGCAGCCCCAGCATTTT. This codes for CASSLGGPQPQHF. The chain has TRBV7-9 and TRBJ1-5; D gene uncertain. The CDR3 is 13 residues long. Germline V gene lookup returns CDR1 SEHNR and CDR2 FQNEAQ (reference sequence). V was pared by 1 base and J by 7 bases, with 8 bases between.

The chain carries TRBV7-9 and TRBJ1-3; D remains unclear. V gave up 5 bases and J gave up 1 base, with 9 bases separating them. This CDR3 has 14 amino acids. CDR1 SEHNR and CDR2 FQNEAQ come from the germline V gene (reference sequence). The chain's CDR3 is CASSRTESGNTIYF. The CDR3 DNA reads as TGTGCCAGCAGCAGGACTGAATCTGGAAACACCATATATTTT.

The chain links TRBV5-4 to TRBJ2-6; 7 nucleotides line up with TRBD2. CDR3 length equals 18 residues. Trimming removed 0 bases from V and 0 bases from J; junction bases left unmatched: 6. The germline V gene has CDR1 SGHNT and CDR2 YYREEE (reference sequence). CDR3: CASSLDGGRSSGANVLTF. DNA for the CDR3: TGTGCCAGCAGCTTGGATGGCGGGAGAAGCTCTGGGGCCAACGTCCTGACTTTC. Together with reference TRBV5-4 and TRBJ2-6, the CDR3 gives the full variable domain: ETGVTQSPTHLIKTRGQQVTLRCSSQSGHNTVSWYQQALGQGPQFIFQYYREEENGRGNFPPRFSGLQFPNYSSELNVNALELDDSALYLCASSLDGGRSSGANVLTFGAGSRLTVL.

This clone was observed a single time. The chain couples TRBV9 to TRBJ2-3; D not certain. This CDR3 spans 15 amino acids. Germline V lookup: CDR1 SGDLS, CDR2 YYNGEE. The V end lost 4 bases, the J end lost 11 bases, and 23 bases lay between the germline ends. CDR3 DNA sequence: TGTGCCAGCAGCATACACGAGCTACCCAACAGTGGGCAGTATTTT. Residues: CASSIHELPNSGQYF.

Notes on this clone: An end of the junction does not agree with germline; a read error may underlie this. The chain is built from TRBV6-1 and TRBJ1-2; D is ambiguous. Germline CDR1 and CDR2: MNHNS and SASEGT. The CDR3 covers 13 residues. The CDR3 sequence is CASREAGGGGYTF. The CDR3 DNA sequence: TGTGCCAGCAGAGAAGCGGGCGGAGGTGGCTACACCTTC.

This chain connects TRBV11-2 to TRBJ2-1; the D gene is possibly TRBD2 (5 bases). V lost 5 bases, J lost 10 bases, and 15 bases lay in between. CDR1 and CDR2 (germline): SGHAT, FQNNGV. The CDR3 runs to 13 residues. As DNA, the CDR3 is TGTGCCAGCAGCCCAACTAGATTCGGAGAGCAGTTCTTC. Its translation is CASSPTRFGEQFF. The variable domain in full, completed from reference TRBV11-2 and TRBJ2-1, reads EAGVAQSPRYKIIEKRQSVAFWCNPISGHATLYWYQQILGQGPKLLIQFQNNGVVDDSQLPKDRFSAERLKGVDSTLKIQPAKLEDSAVYLCASSPTRFGEQFFGPGTRLTVL.

This chain joins TRBV4-1 and TRBJ1-3, with a weak D call TRBD1 (5 bases). Germline V lookup: CDR1 MGHRA, CDR2 YSYEKL. V was shortened by 1 base and J by 2 bases, with 9 bases between the two germline ends. The length of the CDR3 is 15 residues. The CDR3 reads CASSQVGRAGNTIYF. CDR3 in DNA: TGCGCCAGCAGCCAAGTCGGCAGGGCTGGAAACACCATATATTTT.

This chain uses TRBV13 with TRBJ1-1; TRBD1 might be the D (5 bases). Germline V gene lookup returns CDR1 PRHDT and CDR2 FYEKMQ (reference sequence). The CDR3 extends over 15 amino acids. The V and J ends lost 5 bases and 1 base respectively, with 14 bases between them. CDR3 bases: TGTGCCAGCAGCCAAAGCGACAGCTCGAACACTGAAGCTTTCTTT. This translates into CASSQSDSSNTEAFF.

This rearrangement joins TRBV30 to TRBJ2-1; 9 positions agree with TRBD2. Germline V CDR1 and CDR2: GTSNPN, SVGIG (reference sequence). J lost 4 bases, V lost 4 bases, and 8 bases had no gene match. This CDR3 spans 15 amino acids. Here the CDR3 DNA reads TGTGCCTGGATCTCAATAGCGGGAGCGTACAATGAGCAGTTCTTC. Protein product: CAWISIAGAYNEQFF.

V usage is TRBV19 and J usage is TRBJ2-1; TRBD2 matches at 9 bases. The CDR3 sequence is 12 residues long. The junction had 10 bases not matched to a gene; V was cut back by 9 bases and J by 13 bases. Germline values: CDR1 LNHDA, CDR2 SQIVND (reference sequence). The CDR3 protein is CASHESGGRQFF. CDR3 nucleotides: TGTGCCAGCCATGAGAGCGGGGGGCGTCAGTTCTTC.

The V call is TRBV9, the J call TRBJ1-2; no firm D call. The V gene's germline CDR1 is SGDLS and CDR2 YYNGEE. This CDR3 is built from 15 residues. Trimming removed 3 bases from V and 0 bases from J, with 12 bases in between. The CDR3 loop is CASSEEQKANYGYTF. The CDR3 DNA sequence: TGTGCCAGCAGCGAAGAACAGAAAGCTAACTATGGCTACACCTTC.

The chain is built from TRBV12-5 and TRBJ2-5; 11 bases are a match to TRBD2. CDR1 LGHNT and CDR2 FRNRAP come from the germline V gene. The V gene end was trimmed by 0 bases and the J gene end by 5 bases; junction bases not matched to a gene: 5. The CDR3 extends over 16 amino acids. CDR3 sequence: CASGLVLAGGAETQYF. For the CDR3, the DNA is TGTGCTAGTGGTTTGGTTCTAGCGGGGGGTGCGGAGACCCAGTACTTC. Full variable domain (remainder filled in from reference TRBV12-5 and TRBJ2-5): DARVTQTPRHKVTEMGQEVTMRCQPILGHNTVFWYRQTMMQGLELLAYFRNRAPLDDSGMPKDRFSAEMPDATLATLKIQPSEPRDSAVYFCASGLVLAGGAETQYFGPGTRLLVL.

This chain joins TRBV7-9 and TRBJ2-2; maybe TRBD2 (6 bases). The CDR3 is 13 residues long. In germline, CDR1 is SEHNR, CDR2 FQNEAQ (reference sequence). Trimming left V 5 bases short and J 7 bases short, with 11 bases between. The CDR3 loop reads CASSSQGGGELFF. In nucleotides, the CDR3 is TGTGCCAGCAGCAGCCAGGGAGGCGGGGAGCTGTTTTTT.